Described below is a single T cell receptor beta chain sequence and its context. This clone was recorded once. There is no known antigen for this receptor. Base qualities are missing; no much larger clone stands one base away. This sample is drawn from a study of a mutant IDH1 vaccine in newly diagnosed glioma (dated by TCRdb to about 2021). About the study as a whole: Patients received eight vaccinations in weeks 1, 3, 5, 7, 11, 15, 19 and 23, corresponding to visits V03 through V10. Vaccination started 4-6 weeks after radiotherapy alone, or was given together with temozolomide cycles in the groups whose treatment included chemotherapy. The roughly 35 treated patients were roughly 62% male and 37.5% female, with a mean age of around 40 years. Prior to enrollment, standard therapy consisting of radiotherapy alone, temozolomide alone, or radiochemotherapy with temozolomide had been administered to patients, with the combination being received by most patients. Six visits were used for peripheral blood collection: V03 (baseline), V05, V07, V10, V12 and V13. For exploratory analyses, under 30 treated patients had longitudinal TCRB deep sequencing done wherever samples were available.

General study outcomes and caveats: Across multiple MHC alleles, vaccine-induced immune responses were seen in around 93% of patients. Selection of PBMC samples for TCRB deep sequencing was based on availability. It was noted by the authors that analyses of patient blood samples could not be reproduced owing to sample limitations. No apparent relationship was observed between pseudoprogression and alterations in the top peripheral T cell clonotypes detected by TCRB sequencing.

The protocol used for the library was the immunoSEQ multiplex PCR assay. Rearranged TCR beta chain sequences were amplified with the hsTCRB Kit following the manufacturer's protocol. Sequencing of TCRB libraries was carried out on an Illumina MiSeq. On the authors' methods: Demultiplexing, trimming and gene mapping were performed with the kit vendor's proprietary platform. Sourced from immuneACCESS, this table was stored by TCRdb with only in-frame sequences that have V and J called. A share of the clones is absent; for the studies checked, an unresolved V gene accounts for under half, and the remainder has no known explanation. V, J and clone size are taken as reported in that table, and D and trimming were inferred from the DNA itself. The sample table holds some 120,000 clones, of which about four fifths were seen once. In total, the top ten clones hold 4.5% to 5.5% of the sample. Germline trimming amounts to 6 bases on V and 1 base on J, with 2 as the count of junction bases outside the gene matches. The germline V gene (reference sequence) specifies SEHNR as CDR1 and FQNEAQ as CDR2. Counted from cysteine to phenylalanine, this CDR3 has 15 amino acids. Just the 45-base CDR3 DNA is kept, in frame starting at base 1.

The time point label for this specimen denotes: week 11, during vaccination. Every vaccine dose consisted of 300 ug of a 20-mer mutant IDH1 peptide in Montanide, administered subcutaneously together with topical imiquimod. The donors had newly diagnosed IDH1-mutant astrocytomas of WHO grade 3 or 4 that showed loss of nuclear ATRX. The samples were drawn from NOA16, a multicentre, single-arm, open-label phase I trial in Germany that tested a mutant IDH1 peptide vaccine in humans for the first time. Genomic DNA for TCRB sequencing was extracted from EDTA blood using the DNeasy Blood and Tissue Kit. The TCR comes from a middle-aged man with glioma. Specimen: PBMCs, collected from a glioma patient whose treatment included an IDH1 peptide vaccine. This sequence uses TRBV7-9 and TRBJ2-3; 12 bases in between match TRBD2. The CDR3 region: CASRRLAGGTDTQYF. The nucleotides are TGTGCCAGCAGAAGACTAGCGGGGGGCACAGATACGCAGTATTTT. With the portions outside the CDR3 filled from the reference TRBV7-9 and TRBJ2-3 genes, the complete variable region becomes DTGVSQNPRHKITKRGQNVTFRCDPISEHNRLYWYRQTLGQGPEFLTYFQNEAQLEKSRLLSDRFSAERPKGSFSTLEIQRTEQGDSAMYLCASRRLAGGTDTQYFGPGTRLTVL.